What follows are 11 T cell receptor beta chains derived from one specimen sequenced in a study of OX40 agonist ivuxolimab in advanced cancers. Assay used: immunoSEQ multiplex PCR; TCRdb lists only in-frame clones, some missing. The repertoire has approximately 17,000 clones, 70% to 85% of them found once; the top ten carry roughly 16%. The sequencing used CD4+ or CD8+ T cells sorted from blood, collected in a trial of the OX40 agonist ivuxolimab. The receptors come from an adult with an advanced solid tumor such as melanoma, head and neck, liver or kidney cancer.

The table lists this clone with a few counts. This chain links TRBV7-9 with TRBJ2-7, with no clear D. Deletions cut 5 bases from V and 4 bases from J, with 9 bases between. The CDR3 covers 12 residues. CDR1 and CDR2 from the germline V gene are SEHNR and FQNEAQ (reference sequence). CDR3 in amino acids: CASSPGPYEQYF. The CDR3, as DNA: TGTGCCAGCAGCCCCGGACCTTACGAGCAGTACTTC.

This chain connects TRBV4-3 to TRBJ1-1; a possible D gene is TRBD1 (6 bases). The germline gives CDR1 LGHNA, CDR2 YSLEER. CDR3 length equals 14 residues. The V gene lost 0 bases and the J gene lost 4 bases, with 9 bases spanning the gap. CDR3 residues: CASSQDAGATEAFF. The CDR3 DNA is TGCGCCAGCAGCCAAGATGCGGGGGCCACTGAAGCTTTCTTT.

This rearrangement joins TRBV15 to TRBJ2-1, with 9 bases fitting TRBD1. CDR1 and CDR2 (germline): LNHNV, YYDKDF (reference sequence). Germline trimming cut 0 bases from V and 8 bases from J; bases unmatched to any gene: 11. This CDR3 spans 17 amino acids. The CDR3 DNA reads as TGTGCCACCAGCAGAGATACCTTCCGGACAGGGGAGGATGAGCAGTTCTTC. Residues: CATSRDTFRTGEDEQFF.

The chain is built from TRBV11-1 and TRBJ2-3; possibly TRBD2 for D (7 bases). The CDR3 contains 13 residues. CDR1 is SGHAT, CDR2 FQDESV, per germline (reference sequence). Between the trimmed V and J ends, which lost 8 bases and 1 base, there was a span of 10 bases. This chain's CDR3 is CASGEGGTDTQYF. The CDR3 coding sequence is TGTGCCAGCGGGGAGGGGGGCACAGATACGCAGTATTTT.

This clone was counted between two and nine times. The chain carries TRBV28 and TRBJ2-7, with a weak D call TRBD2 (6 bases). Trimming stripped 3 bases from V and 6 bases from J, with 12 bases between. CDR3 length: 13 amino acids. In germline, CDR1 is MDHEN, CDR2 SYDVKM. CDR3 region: CASSFSGSGEQYF. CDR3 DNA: TGTGCCAGCAGTTTCAGCGGGTCGGGCGAGCAGTACTTC.

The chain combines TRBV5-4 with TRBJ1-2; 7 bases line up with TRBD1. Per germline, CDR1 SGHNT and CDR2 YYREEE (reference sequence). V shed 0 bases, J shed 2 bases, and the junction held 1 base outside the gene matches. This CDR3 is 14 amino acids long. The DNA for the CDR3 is TGTGCCAGCAGCTTGGACAGGGGAAACTATGGCTACACCTTC. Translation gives CASSLDRGNYGYTF.

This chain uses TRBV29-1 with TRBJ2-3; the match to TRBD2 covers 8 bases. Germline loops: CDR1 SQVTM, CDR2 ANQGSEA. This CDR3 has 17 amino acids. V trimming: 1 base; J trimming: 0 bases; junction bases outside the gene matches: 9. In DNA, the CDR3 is TGCAGCGTTGAAGGGCGGGGGACTAGACCTAGCACAGATACGCAGTATTTT. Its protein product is CSVEGRGTRPSTDTQYF.

In DNA, the CDR3 is TGTGCCAGTAGTCATCAATACCGCTCTGGAAACACCATATATTTT. Its translation is CASSHQYRSGNTIYF. V is TRBV19 and J is TRBJ1-3, with D uncertain. Germline CDR1 reads LNHDA; CDR2 reads SQIVND (reference sequence). V was shortened by 5 bases and J by 0 bases, with 11 bases between the two germline ends. This CDR3 has 15 residues.

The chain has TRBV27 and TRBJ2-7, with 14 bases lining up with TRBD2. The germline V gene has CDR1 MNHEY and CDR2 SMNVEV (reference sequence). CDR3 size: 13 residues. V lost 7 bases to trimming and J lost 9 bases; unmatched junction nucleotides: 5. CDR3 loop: CASTGLAGDGQYF. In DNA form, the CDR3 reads TGTGCCAGCACGGGACTAGCGGGAGACGGGCAGTACTTC.

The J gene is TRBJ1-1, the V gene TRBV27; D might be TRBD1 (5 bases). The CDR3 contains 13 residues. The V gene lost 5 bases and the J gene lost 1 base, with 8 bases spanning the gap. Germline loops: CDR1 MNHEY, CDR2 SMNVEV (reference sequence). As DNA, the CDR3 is TGTGCCAGCAGTCTGGGGGGGAACACTGAAGCTTTCTTT. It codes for CASSLGGNTEAFF.

DNA of the CDR3: TGTGCCAGCAGTGGGGGGACTGACCCCTTCCTGACTTTC. Its protein product is CASSGGTDPFLTF. V gene TRBV6-5 combines with J gene TRBJ2-6; possible D gene TRBD2, 6 bases. Germline loops: CDR1 MNHEY, CDR2 SVGAGI. There are 13 residues in the CDR3. Trimming removed 5 bases from V and 14 bases from J, with 16 bases in between.